The entry below gives a single TCR beta chain sequence along with its context. Its antigen is still unknown. MiXCR was run by TCRdb on the 5' RACE reads, yielding one entry per CDR3 protein. The repertoire consists of under 70,000 distinct CDR3 sequences, with approximately 7% occurring once and the leading ten covering 40%. The germline V gene encodes CDR1 SQVTM and CDR2 ANQGSEA. J was trimmed by 2 bases and V by 0 bases; bases with no gene match: 4. CDR3 size: 14 residues. This entry comes from a study of T cells after yellow fever vaccination. Whole-study findings and limits: A weaker secondary response peaked on day 5, the primary on day 15. Highly abundant clonotypes carried over from the bulk population could end up in FACS-sorted repertoires as contaminants.

The input for sequencing was CD8+ T cells sorted from PBMCs, taken on the day of the first yellow fever vaccination. The V gene is TRBV29-1, the J gene TRBJ2-7; 7 nucleotides align to TRBD1. The source of this sequence is a man younger than 35 who received the YFV17D yellow fever vaccine. The CDR3 DNA reads TGCAGCGTTGAAGATGGGCAGGGGGCCTACGAGCAGTACTTC. Protein product: CSVEDGQGAYEQYF.